This T cell receptor beta chain came from a study of shared T cell receptors in the human thymus. V lost 1 base and J lost 5; bases outside the gene matches: 8. This CDR3 region has 15 residues. Germline values: CDR1 SGHDN, CDR2 FVKESK. The method was immunoSEQ multiplex PCR; TCRdb's version includes in-frame clones alone and lacks a portion of them. The data contain about 660,000 clones, over 75% of them singletons. These data also featured in a second study, about human thymus T cells. That work adds: Resections from corrective heart surgery supplied the thymus tissue. Use of V and J genes seemed skewed within the thymic and blood repertoires.

The clonotype comes from a boy under two years old with a congenital heart defect. J is TRBJ2-7 and V is TRBV14, with TRBD2 matching over 7 bases. Sequencing input: thymocytes. CDR3 nucleotide sequence: TGTGCCAGCAGCCAAGTTGTCAGCGGGATCAACGAGCAGTACTTC. Encoded protein: CASSQVVSGINEQYF.